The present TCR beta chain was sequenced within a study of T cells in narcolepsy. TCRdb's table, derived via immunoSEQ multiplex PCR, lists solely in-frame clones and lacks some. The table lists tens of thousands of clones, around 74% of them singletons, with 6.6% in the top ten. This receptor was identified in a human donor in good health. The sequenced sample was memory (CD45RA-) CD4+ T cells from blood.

In nucleotides, the CDR3 is TGTGCCTGGAGTGGGGGTAACAGGGGGCACACTGAAGCTTTCTTT. Its protein product is CAWSGGNRGHTEAFF. The chain recombines TRBV30 with TRBJ1-1; 9 bases map to TRBD1. The CDR3 sequence is 15 residues long. V shed 1 base and J 3 bases; nucleotides not matched to a gene: 6. The germline gives CDR1 GTSNPN, CDR2 SVGIG (reference sequence).